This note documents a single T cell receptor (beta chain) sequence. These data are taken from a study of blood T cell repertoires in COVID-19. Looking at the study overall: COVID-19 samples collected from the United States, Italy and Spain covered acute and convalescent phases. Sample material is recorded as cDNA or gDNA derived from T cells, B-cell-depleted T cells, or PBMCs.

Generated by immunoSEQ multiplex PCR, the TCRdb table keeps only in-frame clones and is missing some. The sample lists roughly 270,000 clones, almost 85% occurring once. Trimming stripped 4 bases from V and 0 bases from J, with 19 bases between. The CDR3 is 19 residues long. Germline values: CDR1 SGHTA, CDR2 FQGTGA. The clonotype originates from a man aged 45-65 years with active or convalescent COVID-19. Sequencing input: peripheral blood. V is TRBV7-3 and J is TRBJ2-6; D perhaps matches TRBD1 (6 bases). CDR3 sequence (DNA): TGTGCCAGCAGCTCAGGGGCCTTTTTGACCCTCTCTGGGGCCAACGTCCTGACTTTC. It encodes CASSSGAFLTLSGANVLTF.